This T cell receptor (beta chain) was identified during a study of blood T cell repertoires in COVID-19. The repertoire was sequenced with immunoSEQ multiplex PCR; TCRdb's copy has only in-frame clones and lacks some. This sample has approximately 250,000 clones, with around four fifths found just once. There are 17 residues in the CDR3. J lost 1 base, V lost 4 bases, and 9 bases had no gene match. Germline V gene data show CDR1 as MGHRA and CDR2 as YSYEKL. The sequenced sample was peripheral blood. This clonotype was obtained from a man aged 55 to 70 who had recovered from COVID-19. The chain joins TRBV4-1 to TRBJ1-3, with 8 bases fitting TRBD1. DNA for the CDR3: TGCGCCAGCAGCCCAACTACAGGGGGTTTTTCTGGAAACACCATATATTTT. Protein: CASSPTTGGFSGNTIYF.